This TCR beta chain was captured by sequencing in a study of T cells in localized non-small cell lung cancer. Study-wide results and limits: Only one tumor region was sequenced, so heterogeneity remains possible. Longer overall survival was seen with higher T cell density measured in blood. Uninvolved nearby lung showed the greatest T cell clonality, exceeding that found in tumor. Adjacent lung was found to contain a median around 56 of the top 100 tumor clones.

Remarks on this clone: Antigen specificity is unknown.

The protocol was immunoSEQ multiplex PCR, while the TCRdb copy is restricted to in-frame clones and leaves out a portion. The sample has tens of thousands of clones; around 90% are singletons. The V end lost 6 bases, the J end lost 4 bases, and 15 bases lay between the germline ends. Germline values: CDR1 MNHEY, CDR2 SVGAGI. This CDR3 contains 14 residues. The chain combines TRBV6-5 with TRBJ1-2; no firm D call. The TCR sequence derives from a man between 40 and 75 years old with stage I squamous cell lung carcinoma. The sequencing here drew on peripheral blood, taken before any cancer treatment. This chain's CDR3 is CASSANGRAYGYTF. In DNA, the CDR3 is TGTGCCAGCAGCGCCAACGGGAGGGCCTATGGCTACACCTTC.